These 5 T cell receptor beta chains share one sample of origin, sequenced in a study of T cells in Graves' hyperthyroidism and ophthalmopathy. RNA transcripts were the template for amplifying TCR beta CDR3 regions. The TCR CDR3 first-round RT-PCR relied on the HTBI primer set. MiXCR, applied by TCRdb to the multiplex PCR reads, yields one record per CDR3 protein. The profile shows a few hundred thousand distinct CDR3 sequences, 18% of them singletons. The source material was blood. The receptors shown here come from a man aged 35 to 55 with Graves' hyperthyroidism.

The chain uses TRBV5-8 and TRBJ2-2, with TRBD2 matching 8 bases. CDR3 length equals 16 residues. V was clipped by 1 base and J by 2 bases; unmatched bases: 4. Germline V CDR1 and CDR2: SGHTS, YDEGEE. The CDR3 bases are TGTGCCAGCAGCTTGAAAGCGGGGGCTAACACCGGGGAGCTGTTTTTT. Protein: CASSLKAGANTGELFF.

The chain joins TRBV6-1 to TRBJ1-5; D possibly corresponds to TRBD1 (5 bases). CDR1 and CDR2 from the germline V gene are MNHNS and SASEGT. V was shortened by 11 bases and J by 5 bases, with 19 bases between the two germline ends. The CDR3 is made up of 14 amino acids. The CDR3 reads CAPKDPRDYQPQHF. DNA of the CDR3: TGTGCCCCCAAGGACCCTAGGGACTATCAGCCCCAGCATTTT.

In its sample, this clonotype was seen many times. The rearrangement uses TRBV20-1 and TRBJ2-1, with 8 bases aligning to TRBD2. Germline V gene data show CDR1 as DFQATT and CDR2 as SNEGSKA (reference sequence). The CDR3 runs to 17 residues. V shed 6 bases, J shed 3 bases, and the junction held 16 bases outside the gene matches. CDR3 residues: CSAYRTPWTSHYNEQFF. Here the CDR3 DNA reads TGCAGTGCGTACCGTACACCCTGGACTAGCCACTACAATGAGCAGTTCTTC.

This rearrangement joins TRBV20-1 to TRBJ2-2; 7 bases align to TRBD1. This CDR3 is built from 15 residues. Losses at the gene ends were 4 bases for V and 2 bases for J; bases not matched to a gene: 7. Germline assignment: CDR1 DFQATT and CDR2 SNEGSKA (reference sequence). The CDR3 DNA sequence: TGCAGTGCTACCCGACAGGGTCCAAACACCGGGGAGCTGTTTTTT. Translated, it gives CSATRQGPNTGELFF.

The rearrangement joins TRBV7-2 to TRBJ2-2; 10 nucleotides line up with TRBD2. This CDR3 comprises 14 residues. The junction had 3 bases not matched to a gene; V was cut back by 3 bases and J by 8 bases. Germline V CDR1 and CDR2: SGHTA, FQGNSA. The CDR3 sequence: CASSFSGGPGELFF. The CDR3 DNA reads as TGTGCCAGCAGCTTTAGCGGGGGGCCAGGGGAGCTGTTTTTT.